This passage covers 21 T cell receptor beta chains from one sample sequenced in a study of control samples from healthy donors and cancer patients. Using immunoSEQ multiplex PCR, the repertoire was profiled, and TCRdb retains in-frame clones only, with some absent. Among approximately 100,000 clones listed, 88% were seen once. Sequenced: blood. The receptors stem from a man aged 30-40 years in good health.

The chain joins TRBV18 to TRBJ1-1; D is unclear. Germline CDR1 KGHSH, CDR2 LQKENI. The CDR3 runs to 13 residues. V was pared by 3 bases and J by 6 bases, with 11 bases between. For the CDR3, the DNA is TGTGCCAGCTCACCGGCAGGAGTTGCTGAAGCTTTCTTT. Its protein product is CASSPAGVAEAFF.

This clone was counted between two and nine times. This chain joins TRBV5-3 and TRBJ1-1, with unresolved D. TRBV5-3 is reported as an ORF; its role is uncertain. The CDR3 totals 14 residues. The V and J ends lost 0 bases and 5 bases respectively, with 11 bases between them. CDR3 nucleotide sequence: TGTGCCAGAAGCTTGGACGGGGTAGGGACTGAAGCTTTCTTT. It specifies CARSLDGVGTEAFF.

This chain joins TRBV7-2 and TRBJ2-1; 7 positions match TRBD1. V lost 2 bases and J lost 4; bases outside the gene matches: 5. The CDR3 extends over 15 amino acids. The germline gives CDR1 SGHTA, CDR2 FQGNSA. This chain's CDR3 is CASSLRTGRYNEQFF. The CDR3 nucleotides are TGTGCCAGCAGCTTAAGGACAGGCCGATACAATGAGCAGTTCTTC.

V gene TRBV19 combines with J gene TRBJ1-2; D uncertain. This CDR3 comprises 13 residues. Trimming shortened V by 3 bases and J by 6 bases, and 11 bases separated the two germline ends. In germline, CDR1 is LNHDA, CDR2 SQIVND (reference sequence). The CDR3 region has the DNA TGTGCCAGTAGTATTTCCGGGGTTCATGGCTACACCTTC. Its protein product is CASSISGVHGYTF.

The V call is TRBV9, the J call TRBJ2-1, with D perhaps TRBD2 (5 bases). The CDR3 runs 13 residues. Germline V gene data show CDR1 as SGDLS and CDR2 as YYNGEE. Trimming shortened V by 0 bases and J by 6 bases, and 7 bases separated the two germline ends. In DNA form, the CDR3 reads TGTGCCAGCAGCGTAGCTGCGGGCAATGAGCAGTTCTTC. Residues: CASSVAAGNEQFF.

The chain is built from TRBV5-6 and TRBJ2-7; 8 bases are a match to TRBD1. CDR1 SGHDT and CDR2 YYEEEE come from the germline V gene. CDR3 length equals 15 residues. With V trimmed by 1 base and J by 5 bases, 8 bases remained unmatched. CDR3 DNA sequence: TGTGCCAGCAGCTTGCGGGTGGCAGGGGGCGACGAGCAGTACTTC. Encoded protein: CASSLRVAGGDEQYF.

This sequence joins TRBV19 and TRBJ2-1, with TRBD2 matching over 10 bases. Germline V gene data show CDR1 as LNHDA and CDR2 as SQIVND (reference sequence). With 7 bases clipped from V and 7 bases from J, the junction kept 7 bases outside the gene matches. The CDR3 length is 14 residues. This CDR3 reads CASTRLAGINEQFF. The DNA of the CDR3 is TGTGCCAGTACAAGACTAGCGGGTATTAATGAGCAGTTCTTC. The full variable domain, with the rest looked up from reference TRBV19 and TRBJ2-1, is DGGITQSPKYLFRKEGQNVTLSCEQNLNHDAMYWYRQDPGQGLRLIYYSQIVNDFQKGDIAEGYSVSREKKESFPLTVTSAQKNPTAFYLCASTRLAGINEQFFGPGTRLTVL.

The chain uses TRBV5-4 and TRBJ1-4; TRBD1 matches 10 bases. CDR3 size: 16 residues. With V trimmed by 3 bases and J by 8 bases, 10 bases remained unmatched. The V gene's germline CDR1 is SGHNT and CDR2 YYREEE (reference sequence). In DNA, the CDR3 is TGTGCCAGCAGCTCAGGACAGGGGGGTTCGGGCGAAAAACTGTTTTTT. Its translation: CASSSGQGGSGEKLFF.

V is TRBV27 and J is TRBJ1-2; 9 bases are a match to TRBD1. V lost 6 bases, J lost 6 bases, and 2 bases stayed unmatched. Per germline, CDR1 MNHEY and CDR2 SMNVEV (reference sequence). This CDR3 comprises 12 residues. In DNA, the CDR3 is TGTGCCAGCAGGGACAGGGGTAATGGCTACACCTTC. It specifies CASRDRGNGYTF.

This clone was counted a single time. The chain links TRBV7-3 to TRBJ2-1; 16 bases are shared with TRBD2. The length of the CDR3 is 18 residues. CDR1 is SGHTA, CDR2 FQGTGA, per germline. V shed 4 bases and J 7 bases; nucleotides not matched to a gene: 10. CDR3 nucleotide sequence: TGTGCCAGCAGCTCCCCGGGGGGGACTAGCGGGAGGGAAAATGAGCAGTTCTTC. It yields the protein CASSSPGGTSGRENEQFF.

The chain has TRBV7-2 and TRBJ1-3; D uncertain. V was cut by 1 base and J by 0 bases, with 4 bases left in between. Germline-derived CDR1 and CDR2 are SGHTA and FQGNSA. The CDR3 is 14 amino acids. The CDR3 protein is CASSLVYSGNTIYF. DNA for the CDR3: TGTGCCAGCAGCTTAGTGTACTCTGGAAACACCATATATTTT.

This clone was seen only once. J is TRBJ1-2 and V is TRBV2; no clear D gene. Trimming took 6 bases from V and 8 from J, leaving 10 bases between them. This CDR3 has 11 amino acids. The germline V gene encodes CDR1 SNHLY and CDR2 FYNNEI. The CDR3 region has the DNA TGTGCCAGCAGCCAATCAGGAGGCTACACCTTC. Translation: CASSQSGGYTF.

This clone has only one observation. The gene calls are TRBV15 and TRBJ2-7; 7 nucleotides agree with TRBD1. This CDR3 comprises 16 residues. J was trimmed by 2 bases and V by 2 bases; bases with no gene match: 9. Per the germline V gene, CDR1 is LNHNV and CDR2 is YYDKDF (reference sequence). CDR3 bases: TGTGCCACCAGCAGACCAGGGGGAGAGAAAGCCTACGAGCAGTACTTC. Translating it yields CATSRPGGEKAYEQYF.

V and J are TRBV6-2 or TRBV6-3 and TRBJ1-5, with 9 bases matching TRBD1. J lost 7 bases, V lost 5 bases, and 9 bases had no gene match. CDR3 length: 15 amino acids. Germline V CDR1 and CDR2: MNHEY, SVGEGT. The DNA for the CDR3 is TGTGCCAGCAGTGACCCGGGACAGGGAAGGCAGCCCCAGCATTTT. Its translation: CASSDPGQGRQPQHF.

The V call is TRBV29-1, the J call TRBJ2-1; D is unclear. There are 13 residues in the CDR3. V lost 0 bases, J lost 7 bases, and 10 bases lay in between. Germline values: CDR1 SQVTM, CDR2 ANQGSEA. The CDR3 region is CSVEEGQRNEQFF. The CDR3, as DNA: TGCAGCGTTGAAGAAGGCCAGCGAAATGAGCAGTTCTTC.

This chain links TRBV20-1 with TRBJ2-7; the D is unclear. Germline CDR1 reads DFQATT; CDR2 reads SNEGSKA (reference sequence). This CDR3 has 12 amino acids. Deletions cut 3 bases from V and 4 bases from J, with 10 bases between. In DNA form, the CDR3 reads TGCAGTGCTAGTCTGCAGTCTTACGAGCAGTACTTC. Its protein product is CSASLQSYEQYF.

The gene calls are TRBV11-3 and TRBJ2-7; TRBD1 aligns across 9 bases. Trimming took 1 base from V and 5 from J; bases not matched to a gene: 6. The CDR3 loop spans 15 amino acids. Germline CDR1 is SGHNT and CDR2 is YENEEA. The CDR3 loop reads CASSLGGQGGHEQYF. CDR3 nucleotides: TGTGCCAGCAGCTTAGGGGGACAGGGCGGGCACGAGCAGTACTTC.

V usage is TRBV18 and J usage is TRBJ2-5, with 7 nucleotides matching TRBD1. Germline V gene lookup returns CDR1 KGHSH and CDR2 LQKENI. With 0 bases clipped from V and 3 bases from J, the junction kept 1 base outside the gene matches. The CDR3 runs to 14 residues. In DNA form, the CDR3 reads TGTGCCAGCTCACCACCGACAGGGAAAGAGACCCAGTACTTC. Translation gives CASSPPTGKETQYF.

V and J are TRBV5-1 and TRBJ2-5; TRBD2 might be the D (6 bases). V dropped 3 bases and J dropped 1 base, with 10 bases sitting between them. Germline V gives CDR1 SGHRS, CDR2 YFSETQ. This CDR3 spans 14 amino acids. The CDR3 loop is CASSYGGTQETQYF. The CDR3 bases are TGCGCCAGCAGCTATGGCGGGACCCAAGAGACCCAGTACTTC.

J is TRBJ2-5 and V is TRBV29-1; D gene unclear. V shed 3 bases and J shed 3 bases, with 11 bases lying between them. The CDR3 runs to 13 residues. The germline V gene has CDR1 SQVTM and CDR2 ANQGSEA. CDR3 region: CSVDLRHKETQYF. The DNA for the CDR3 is TGCAGCGTTGACCTCCGACATAAAGAGACCCAGTACTTC. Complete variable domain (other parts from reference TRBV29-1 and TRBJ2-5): SAVISQKPSRDICQRGTSLTIQCQVDSQVTMMFWYRQQPGQSLTLIATANQGSEATYESGFVIDKFPISRPNLTFSTLTVSNMSPEDSSIYLCSVDLRHKETQYFGPGTRLLVL.

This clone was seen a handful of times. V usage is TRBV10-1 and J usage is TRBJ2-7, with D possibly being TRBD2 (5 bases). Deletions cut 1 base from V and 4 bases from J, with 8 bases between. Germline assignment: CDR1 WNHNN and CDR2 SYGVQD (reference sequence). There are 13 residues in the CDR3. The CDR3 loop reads CASSEYPGYEQYF. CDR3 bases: TGCGCCAGCAGTGAGTATCCGGGGTACGAGCAGTACTTC.